The 29 T cell receptor beta chains presented below share a single source sample, sequenced in a study of blood T cell repertoires in COVID-19. Assay: immunoSEQ multiplex PCR; the TCRdb copy retains only in-frame clones and omits some. The table lists 190,000 or so clones, roughly 86% of them singletons. What was sequenced was peripheral blood. The receptors were sampled from a man aged 40-55 years with active or convalescent COVID-19.

The J gene is TRBJ1-2, the V gene TRBV19, with 12 positions matching TRBD1. The CDR3 runs 16 residues. Germline V gene data show CDR1 as LNHDA and CDR2 as SQIVND (reference sequence). With 3 bases clipped from V and 8 bases from J, the junction kept 10 bases outside the gene matches. DNA of the CDR3: TGTGCCAGTAGTATGTTACCGGGACAGGGGGCAGGCGGCTACACCTTC. Its protein product is CASSMLPGQGAGGYTF. Full variable domain (rest looked up from reference TRBV19 and TRBJ1-2): DGGITQSPKYLFRKEGQNVTLSCEQNLNHDAMYWYRQDPGQGLRLIYYSQIVNDFQKGDIAEGYSVSREKKESFPLTVTSAQKNPTAFYLCASSMLPGQGAGGYTFGSGTRLTVV.

The chain uses TRBV6-6 and TRBJ2-6; TRBD1 matches at 11 bases. Germline values: CDR1 MNHNY, CDR2 SVGAGI (reference sequence). CDR3 size: 18 residues. The junction had 6 bases not matched to a gene; V was cut back by 5 bases and J by 0 bases. Here the CDR3 reads CASSPGTGGTSGANVLTF. For the CDR3, the DNA is TGTGCCAGCAGTCCCGGGACAGGGGGAACCTCTGGGGCCAACGTCCTGACTTTC.

This clone showed up just once. V is TRBV5-1 and J is TRBJ1-5; the match to TRBD1 covers 9 bases. V dropped 4 bases and J dropped 4; count of bases not matched to a gene: 12. Germline values: CDR1 SGHRS, CDR2 YFSETQ. The CDR3 spans 17 residues. The CDR3 DNA is TGCGCCAGCAGCCCCGTCCCGGGACAGGGTGGGAATCAGCCCCAGCATTTT. Residues: CASSPVPGQGGNQPQHF.

The rearrangement uses TRBV7-8 and TRBJ2-4, with a tentative D call TRBD1 (6 bases). From germline, CDR1 is SGHVS and CDR2 FQNEAQ. V was trimmed by 5 bases and J by 8 bases, leaving 13 bases between them. The CDR3 sequence is 13 residues long. CDR3 in amino acids: CASSEKKGDIQYF. DNA for the CDR3: TGTGCCAGCAGCGAAAAGAAGGGGGACATTCAGTACTTC.

This clone was picked up a small number of times. V usage is TRBV7-8 and J usage is TRBJ2-1; TRBD2 aligns across 10 bases. The length of the CDR3 is 15 residues. The V gene's germline CDR1 is SGHVS and CDR2 FQNEAQ. Losses at the gene ends were 5 bases for V and 4 bases for J; bases not matched to a gene: 5. The CDR3 region is CASSRTSGAYNEQFF. CDR3 in DNA: TGTGCCAGCAGCCGCACTAGCGGGGCATACAATGAGCAGTTCTTC.

The chain combines TRBV4-1 with TRBJ2-7; TRBD2 matches at 14 bases. Germline-derived CDR1 and CDR2 are MGHRA and YSYEKL. This CDR3 contains 14 residues. The trim removed 4 bases at V and 7 bases at J, leaving 3 bases unmatched. CDR3 DNA: TGCGCCAGCAGCCTGGGACTAGCGGGGGAAGAGCAGTACTTC. Protein: CASSLGLAGEEQYF.

The CDR3 here is CASSQHGGAGDTQYF. The CDR3, as DNA: TGTGCCAGCAGCCAACACGGGGGGGCCGGAGATACGCAGTATTTT. The chain joins TRBV11-2 to TRBJ2-3, with TRBD2 matching 8 bases. J lost 5 bases, V lost 5 bases, and 9 bases had no gene match. CDR1 and CDR2 (germline): SGHAT, FQNNGV. The CDR3 is 15 residues long.

This clone occurred a few times. This chain connects TRBV9 to TRBJ2-7, with D perhaps matching TRBD2 (5 bases). CDR3 length: 13 residues. Germline lookup yields CDR1 SGDLS and CDR2 YYNGEE. Trimming left V 3 bases short and J 7 bases short, with 14 bases between. The CDR3 loop is CASSGGGPGEQYF. CDR3 coding DNA: TGTGCCAGCAGCGGAGGAGGACCGGGGGAGCAGTACTTC.

This chain joins TRBV11-3 and TRBJ2-2; 10 positions match TRBD2. The CDR3 has 16 residues. The V and J ends lost 6 bases and 7 bases, in that order; junction bases with no gene match: 11. CDR1 is SGHNT, CDR2 YENEEA, per germline. CDR3: CASSTAGGPRNGELFF. The DNA for the CDR3 is TGTGCCAGCAGTACAGCGGGGGGGCCGAGGAACGGGGAGCTGTTTTTT.

This rearrangement joins TRBV13 to TRBJ1-5; D ambiguous. In germline, CDR1 is PRHDT, CDR2 FYEKMQ (reference sequence). The V gene lost 1 base and the J gene lost 15 bases, with 13 bases spanning the gap. This CDR3 region has 12 residues. The CDR3 protein is CASSLVERVVHF. DNA for the CDR3: TGTGCCAGCAGCTTAGTAGAGAGGGTAGTGCATTTT.

The chain uses TRBV28 and TRBJ1-2, with a weak D call TRBD1 (6 bases). Germline assignment: CDR1 MDHEN and CDR2 SYDVKM. Trimming pared 1 base from V and 4 bases from J, leaving 13 bases between. The CDR3 length is 15 residues. Written as DNA, the CDR3 is TGTGCCAGCAGTTTATCCCAGGGGACATTCTATGGCTACACCTTC. Amino acids: CASSLSQGTFYGYTF.

The V gene is TRBV7-8, the J gene TRBJ1-5; 7 bases are shared with TRBD1. Germline V gives CDR1 SGHVS, CDR2 FQNEAQ. The CDR3 is made up of 15 amino acids. The junction had 4 bases not matched to a gene; V was cut back by 3 bases and J by 2 bases. Here the CDR3 DNA reads TGTGCCAGCAGCTTCCAGGGGGTGGGCAATCAGCCCCAGCATTTT. Its protein product is CASSFQGVGNQPQHF.

The gene calls are TRBV12-3 or TRBV12-4 and TRBJ1-5; D possibly corresponds to TRBD1 (5 bases). The CDR3 runs to 13 residues. Trimming stripped 3 bases from V and 5 bases from J, with 8 bases between. CDR3 loop: CASSFQGDQPQHF. The CDR3 nucleotides read TGTGCCAGCAGTTTCCAGGGCGATCAGCCCCAGCATTTT.

The rearrangement uses TRBV2 and TRBJ2-5; weak D call: TRBD1 (6 bases). The V gene's germline CDR1 is SNHLY and CDR2 FYNNEI. Trimming shortened V by 7 bases and J by 7 bases, and 16 bases separated the two germline ends. CDR3 length: 13 amino acids. The CDR3 DNA follows: TGTGCCAGCACTTTCACGGGACAATTGACCCAGTACTTC. This gives the protein CASTFTGQLTQYF.

This clone appeared once. This sequence joins TRBV3-1 (or the pseudogene TRBV3-2) and TRBJ1-3; D unresolved. Trimming cost V 0 bases and J 2 bases, with 8 bases left between them. The CDR3 spans 15 residues. Germline V lookup: CDR1 LGHDT, CDR2 YNNKEL (reference sequence). CDR3 coding DNA: TGTGCCAGCAGCCAAGATACGGTAGCTGGAAACACCATATATTTT. Its protein product is CASSQDTVAGNTIYF.

This clone was seen only a few times. J is TRBJ2-7 and V is TRBV19; TRBD1 matches at 10 bases. In germline, CDR1 is LNHDA, CDR2 SQIVND (reference sequence). The CDR3 loop spans 12 amino acids. The CDR3 region is CAAGTGANEQYF. CDR3 nucleotide sequence: TGTGCTGCCGGGACAGGGGCGAACGAGCAGTACTTC.

The chain employs TRBV5-5 and TRBJ2-2; D might be TRBD1 (6 bases). The CDR3 totals 15 residues. V dropped 4 bases and J dropped 2 bases, with 12 bases sitting between them. The germline gives CDR1 SGHKS, CDR2 YYEKEE (reference sequence). The DNA of the CDR3 is TGTGCCAGCAGCACCGGGACAATAAACACCGGGGAGCTGTTTTTT. Protein product: CASSTGTINTGELFF.

V is TRBV3-1 (or the pseudogene TRBV3-2) and J is TRBJ2-5; maybe TRBD1 (5 bases). Trimming removed 1 base from V and 1 base from J, with 10 bases in between. This CDR3 comprises 15 residues. Germline values: CDR1 LGHDT, CDR2 YNNKEL (reference sequence). The CDR3 DNA is TGTGCCAGCAGCCAAGTTAGGGGTCTCCAAGAGACCCAGTACTTC. It yields the protein CASSQVRGLQETQYF.

The V call is TRBV19, the J call TRBJ1-5; no firm D call. This CDR3 has 14 amino acids. Trimming pared 8 bases from V and 5 bases from J, leaving 16 bases between. Germline V gene data show CDR1 as LNHDA and CDR2 as SQIVND (reference sequence). CDR3 region: CASVEGPADQPQHF. CDR3 DNA: TGTGCCAGTGTTGAGGGTCCCGCCGATCAGCCCCAGCATTTT.

The CDR3 sequence is CATSALGGRRTGELFF. The CDR3 nucleotides are TGTGCCACCAGTGCCCTCGGAGGTCGGCGGACCGGGGAGCTGTTTTTT. The chain has TRBV24-1 and TRBJ2-2; D perhaps matches TRBD2 (5 bases). Trimming cost V 5 bases and J 5 bases, with 17 bases left between them. The germline V gene has CDR1 KGHDR and CDR2 SFDVKD. This CDR3 region has 16 residues.

This clone was seen only once. The same CDR3 also results from other DNA sequences found in this sample. This chain uses TRBV6-5 with TRBJ1-1; tentatively, D is TRBD1 (6 bases). This CDR3 comprises 15 residues. Germline V CDR1 and CDR2: MNHEY, SVGAGI. V was cut by 6 bases and J by 0 bases, with 14 bases left in between. The CDR3 nucleotides are TGTGCCAGCAGCTCGGGGCAGGGGTTGAACACTGAAGCTTTCTTT. It encodes CASSSGQGLNTEAFF.

This clone was picked up one time. The chain couples TRBV3-1 (or the pseudogene TRBV3-2) to TRBJ2-7; the D gene is possibly TRBD2 (6 bases). V was cut by 1 base and J by 1 base, with 8 bases left in between. The CDR3 runs to 14 residues. Per germline, CDR1 LGHDT and CDR2 YNNKEL (reference sequence). CDR3 nucleotides: TGTGCCAGCAGCCAAGCGGGAGATTCCTACGAGCAGTACTTC. Translating it yields CASSQAGDSYEQYF.

The V and J genes are TRBV10-3 and TRBJ1-1, with 7 nucleotides matching TRBD1. CDR3 length: 14 residues. The germline CDR1 and CDR2 sequences are ENHRY and SYGVKD. V was clipped by 6 bases and J by 5 bases; unmatched bases: 9. The CDR3 here is CAIRKQGSGTEAFF. CDR3 nucleotides: TGTGCCATCAGAAAACAGGGGAGTGGGACTGAAGCTTTCTTT.

This clone was recorded only once. The CDR3 nucleotides read TGTGCCAGCAGTTTTCAGGGTGTCGAGACCCAGTACTTC. This gives the protein CASSFQGVETQYF. The genes are TRBV12-3 or TRBV12-4 and TRBJ2-5; perhaps TRBD1 as D (5 bases). The CDR3 has 13 residues. V lost 3 bases and J 5 bases, leaving 10 bases between the germline ends.

The rearrangement uses TRBV28 and TRBJ1-1, with 9 bases fitting TRBD1. The junction had 7 bases not matched to a gene; V was cut back by 10 bases and J by 1 base. The germline gives CDR1 MDHEN, CDR2 SYDVKM. CDR3 size: 14 residues. The CDR3 protein is CATGQGNTNTEAFF. In DNA form, the CDR3 reads TGTGCCACTGGACAGGGGAACACGAACACTGAAGCTTTCTTT.

J is TRBJ1-3 and V is TRBV28; D unclear. Trimming pared 3 bases from V and 0 bases from J, leaving 12 bases between. This CDR3 spans 16 amino acids. Looked up from germline, CDR1 is MDHEN and CDR2 is SYDVKM. The CDR3 DNA reads TGTGCCAGCAGTTTCATCCAGGCGAGCTCTGGAAACACCATATATTTT. This codes for CASSFIQASSGNTIYF.

This rearrangement joins TRBV18 to TRBJ2-3, with D maybe TRBD2 (5 bases). V shed 3 bases and J shed 6 bases, with 16 bases lying between them. CDR3 length: 15 amino acids. Germline lookup yields CDR1 KGHSH and CDR2 LQKENI. CDR3 sequence: CASSPEAAFGDTQYF. CDR3 sequence (DNA): TGTGCCAGCTCACCTGAAGCGGCCTTTGGGGATACGCAGTATTTT.

V and J are TRBV30 and TRBJ1-2, with a tentative D call TRBD1 (6 bases). The CDR3 covers 15 residues. Germline V gene sequence: CDR1 GTSNPN, CDR2 SVGIG (reference sequence). The ends were cut back, 4 bases at V and 4 bases at J, with 19 bases in the middle. The CDR3 region has the DNA TGTGCCTGGATCAGATTCAAGACAGGATTCTATGGCTACACCTTC. It yields the protein CAWIRFKTGFYGYTF.

The chain recombines TRBV7-9 with TRBJ2-3; D not certain. The V gene lost 7 bases and the J gene lost 3 bases, with 5 bases spanning the gap. Per germline, CDR1 SEHNR and CDR2 FQNEAQ (reference sequence). This CDR3 is built from 11 residues. The CDR3 DNA is TGTGCCAGCACTAGTACAGATACGCAGTATTTT. Translation gives CASTSTDTQYF.